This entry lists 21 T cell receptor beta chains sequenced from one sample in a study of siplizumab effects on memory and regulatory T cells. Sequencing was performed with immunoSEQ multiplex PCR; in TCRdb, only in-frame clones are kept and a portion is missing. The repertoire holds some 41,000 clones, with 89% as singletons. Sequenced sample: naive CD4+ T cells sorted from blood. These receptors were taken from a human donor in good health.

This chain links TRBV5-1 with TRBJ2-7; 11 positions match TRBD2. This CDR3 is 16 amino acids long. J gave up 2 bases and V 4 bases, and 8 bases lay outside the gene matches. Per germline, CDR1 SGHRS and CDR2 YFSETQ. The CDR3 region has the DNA TGCGCCAGCAGCCCCGGACTAGCGGGTTTTACCTACGAGCAGTACTTC. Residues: CASSPGLAGFTYEQYF.

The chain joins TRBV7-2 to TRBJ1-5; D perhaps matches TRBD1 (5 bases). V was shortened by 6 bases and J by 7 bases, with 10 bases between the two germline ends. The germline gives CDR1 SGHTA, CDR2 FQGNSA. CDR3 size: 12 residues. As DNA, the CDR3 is TGTGCCAGCAGTTCAGGGTTCCAGCCCCAGCATTTT. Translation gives CASSSGFQPQHF.

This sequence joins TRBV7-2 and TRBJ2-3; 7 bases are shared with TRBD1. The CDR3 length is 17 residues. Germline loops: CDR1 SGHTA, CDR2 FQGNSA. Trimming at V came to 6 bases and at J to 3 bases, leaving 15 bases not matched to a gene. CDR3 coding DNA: TGTGCCAGCAGTTTCGGGCTAGGCAGGGGGTTGACAGATACGCAGTATTTT. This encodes CASSFGLGRGLTDTQYF.

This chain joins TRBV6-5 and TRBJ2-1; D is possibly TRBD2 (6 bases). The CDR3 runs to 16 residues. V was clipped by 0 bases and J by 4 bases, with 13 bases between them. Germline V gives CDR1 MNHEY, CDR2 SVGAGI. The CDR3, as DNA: TGTGCCAGCAGTTACTCGTCCAAGGGACTTTACAATGAGCAGTTCTTC. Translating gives CASSYSSKGLYNEQFF.

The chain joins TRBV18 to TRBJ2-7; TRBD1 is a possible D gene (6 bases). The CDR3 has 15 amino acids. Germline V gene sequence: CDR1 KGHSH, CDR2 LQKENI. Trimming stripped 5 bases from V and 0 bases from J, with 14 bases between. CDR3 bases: TGTGCCAGCTCAACCTCTGGACAGAACTCCTACGAGCAGTACTTC. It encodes CASSTSGQNSYEQYF. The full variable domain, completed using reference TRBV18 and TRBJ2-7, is NAGVMQNPRHLVRRRGQEARLRCSPMKGHSHVYWYRQLPEEGLKFMVYLQKENIIDESGMPKERFSAEFPKEGPSILRIQQVVRGDSAAYFCASSTSGQNSYEQYFGPGTRLTVT.

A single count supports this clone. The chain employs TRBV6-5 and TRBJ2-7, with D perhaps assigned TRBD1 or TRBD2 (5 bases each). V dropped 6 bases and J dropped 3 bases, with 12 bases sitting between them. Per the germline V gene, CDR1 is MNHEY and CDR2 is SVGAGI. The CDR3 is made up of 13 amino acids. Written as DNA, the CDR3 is TGTGCCAGCAGCCGGGACCAGGGCTACGAGCAGTACTTC. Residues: CASSRDQGYEQYF.

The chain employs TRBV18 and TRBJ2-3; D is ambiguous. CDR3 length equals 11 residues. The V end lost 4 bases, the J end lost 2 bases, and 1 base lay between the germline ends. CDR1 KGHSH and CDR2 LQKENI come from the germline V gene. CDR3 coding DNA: TGTGCCAGCTCACTCACAGATACGCAGTATTTT. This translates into CASSLTDTQYF. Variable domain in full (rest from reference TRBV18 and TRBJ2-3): NAGVMQNPRHLVRRRGQEARLRCSPMKGHSHVYWYRQLPEEGLKFMVYLQKENIIDESGMPKERFSAEFPKEGPSILRIQQVVRGDSAAYFCASSLTDTQYFGPGTRLTVL.

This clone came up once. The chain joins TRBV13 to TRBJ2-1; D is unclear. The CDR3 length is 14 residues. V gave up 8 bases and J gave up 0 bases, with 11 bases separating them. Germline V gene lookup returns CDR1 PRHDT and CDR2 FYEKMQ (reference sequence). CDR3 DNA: TGTGCCAGCTTCAGGAAAAGCTCCTACAATGAGCAGTTCTTC. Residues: CASFRKSSYNEQFF.

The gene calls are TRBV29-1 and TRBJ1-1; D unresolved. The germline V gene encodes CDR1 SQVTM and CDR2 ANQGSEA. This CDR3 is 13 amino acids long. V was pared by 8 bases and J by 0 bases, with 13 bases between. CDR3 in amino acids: CSTRTVLNTEAFF. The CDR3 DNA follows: TGCAGCACCCGGACGGTCTTGAACACTGAAGCTTTCTTT. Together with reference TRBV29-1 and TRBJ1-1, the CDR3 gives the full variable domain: SAVISQKPSRDICQRGTSLTIQCQVDSQVTMMFWYRQQPGQSLTLIATANQGSEATYESGFVIDKFPISRPNLTFSTLTVSNMSPEDSSIYLCSTRTVLNTEAFFGQGTRLTVV.

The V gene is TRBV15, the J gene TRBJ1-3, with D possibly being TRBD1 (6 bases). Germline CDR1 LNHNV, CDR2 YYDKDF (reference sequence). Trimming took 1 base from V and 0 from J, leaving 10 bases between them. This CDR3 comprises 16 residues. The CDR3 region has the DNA TGTGCCACCAGCAGAGGTATACAGGGCTCTGGAAACACCATATATTTT. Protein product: CATSRGIQGSGNTIYF.

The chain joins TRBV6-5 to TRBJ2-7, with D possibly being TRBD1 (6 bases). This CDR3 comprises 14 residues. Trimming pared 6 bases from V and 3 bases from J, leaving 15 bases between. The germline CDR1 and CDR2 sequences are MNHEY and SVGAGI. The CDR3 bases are TGTGCCAGCAGCTACGGACAGCTCCACTACGAGCAGTACTTC. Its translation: CASSYGQLHYEQYF.

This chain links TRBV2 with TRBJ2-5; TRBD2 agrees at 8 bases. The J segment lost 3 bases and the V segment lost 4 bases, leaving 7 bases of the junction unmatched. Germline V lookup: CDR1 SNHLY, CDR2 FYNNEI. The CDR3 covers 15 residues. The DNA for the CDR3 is TGTGCCAGCAGTGCGTTGGGACTAGGAGAAGAGACCCAGTACTTC. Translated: CASSALGLGEETQYF.

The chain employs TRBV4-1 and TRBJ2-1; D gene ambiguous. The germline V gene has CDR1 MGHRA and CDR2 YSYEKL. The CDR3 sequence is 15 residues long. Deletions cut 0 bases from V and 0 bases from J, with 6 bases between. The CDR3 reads CASSQESGSYNEQFF. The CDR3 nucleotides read TGCGCCAGCAGCCAAGAAAGTGGCTCCTACAATGAGCAGTTCTTC.

This CDR3 is CASSTEQGGNYGYTF. The DNA for the CDR3 is TGTGCCAGCAGTACCGAACAGGGGGGCAACTATGGCTACACCTTC. The genes are TRBV25-1 and TRBJ1-2; 8 bases map to TRBD1. With V trimmed by 5 bases and J by 2 bases, 7 bases remained unmatched. The CDR3 is made up of 15 amino acids. Germline CDR1 MGHDK, CDR2 SYGVNS.

The CDR3 region has the DNA TGTGCCACCAGCAGAGATTCGGGCGCTGGAAACACCATATATTTT. This translates into CATSRDSGAGNTIYF. The J gene is TRBJ1-3, the V gene TRBV15; no reliable D call. Trimming stripped 0 bases from V and 2 bases from J, with 8 bases between. The CDR3 has 15 amino acids. Germline V gene data show CDR1 as LNHNV and CDR2 as YYDKDF (reference sequence).

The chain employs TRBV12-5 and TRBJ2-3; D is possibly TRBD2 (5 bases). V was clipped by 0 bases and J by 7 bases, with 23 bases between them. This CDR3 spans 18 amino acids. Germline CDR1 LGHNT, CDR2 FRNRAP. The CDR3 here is CASGLVHRRALGRHTQYF. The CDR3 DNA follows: TGTGCTAGTGGTTTGGTACATCGGCGGGCGTTGGGAAGGCATACGCAGTATTTT.

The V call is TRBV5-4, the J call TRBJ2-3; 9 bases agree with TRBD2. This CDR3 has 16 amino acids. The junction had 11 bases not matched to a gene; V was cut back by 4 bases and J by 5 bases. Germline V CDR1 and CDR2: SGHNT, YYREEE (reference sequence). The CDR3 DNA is TGTGCCAGCAGCCCTGTTGTAGCGGGAGAGGGAGATACGCAGTATTTT. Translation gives CASSPVVAGEGDTQYF. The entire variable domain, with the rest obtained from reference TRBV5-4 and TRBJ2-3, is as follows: ETGVTQSPTHLIKTRGQQVTLRCSSQSGHNTVSWYQQALGQGPQFIFQYYREEENGRGNFPPRFSGLQFPNYSSELNVNALELDDSALYLCASSPVVAGEGDTQYFGPGTRLTVL.

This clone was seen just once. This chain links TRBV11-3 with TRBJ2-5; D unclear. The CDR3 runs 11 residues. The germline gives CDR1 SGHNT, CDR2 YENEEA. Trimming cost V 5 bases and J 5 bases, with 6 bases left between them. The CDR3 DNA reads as TGTGCCAGCAGCCCCGGGGAGACCCAGTACTTC. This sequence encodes CASSPGETQYF.

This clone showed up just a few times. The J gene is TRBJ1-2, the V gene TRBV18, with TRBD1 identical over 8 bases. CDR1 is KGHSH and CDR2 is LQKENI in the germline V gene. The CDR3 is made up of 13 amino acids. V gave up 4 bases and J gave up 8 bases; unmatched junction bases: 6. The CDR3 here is CASSLDRVQGYTF. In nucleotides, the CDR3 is TGTGCCAGCTCACTGGACAGGGTCCAGGGCTACACCTTC.

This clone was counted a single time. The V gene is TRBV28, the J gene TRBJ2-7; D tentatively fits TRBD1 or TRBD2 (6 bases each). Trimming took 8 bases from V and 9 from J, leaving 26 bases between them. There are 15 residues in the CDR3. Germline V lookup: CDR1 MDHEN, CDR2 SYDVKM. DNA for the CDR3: TGTGCCAGCTCTCCGGGGGCGGTCCTTAATCATGGGCAGTACTTC. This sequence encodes CASSPGAVLNHGQYF.

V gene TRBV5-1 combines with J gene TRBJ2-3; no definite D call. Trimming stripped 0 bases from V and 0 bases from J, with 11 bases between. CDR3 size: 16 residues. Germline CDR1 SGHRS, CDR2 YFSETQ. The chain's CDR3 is CASSLVAGASTDTQYF. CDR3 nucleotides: TGCGCCAGCAGCTTGGTGGCCGGAGCTAGCACAGATACGCAGTATTTT.